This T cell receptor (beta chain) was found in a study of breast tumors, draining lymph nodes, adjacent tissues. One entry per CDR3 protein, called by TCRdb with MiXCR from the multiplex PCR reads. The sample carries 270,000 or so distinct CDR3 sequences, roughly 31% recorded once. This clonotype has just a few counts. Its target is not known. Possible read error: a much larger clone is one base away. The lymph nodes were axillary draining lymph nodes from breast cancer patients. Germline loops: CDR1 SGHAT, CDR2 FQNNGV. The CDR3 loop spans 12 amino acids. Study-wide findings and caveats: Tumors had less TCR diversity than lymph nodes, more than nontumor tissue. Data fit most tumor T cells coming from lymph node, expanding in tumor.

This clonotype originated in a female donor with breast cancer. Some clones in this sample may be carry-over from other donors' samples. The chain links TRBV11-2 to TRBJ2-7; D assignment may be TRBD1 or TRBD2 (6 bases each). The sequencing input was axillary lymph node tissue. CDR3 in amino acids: CASSGGPYAQYF. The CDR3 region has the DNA TGTGCCAGCAGCGGGGGGCCCTACGCGCAGTACTTC.